This T cell receptor (beta chain) was retrieved from a study of T-cell reconstitution after alpha-beta-depleted transplantation in children. Study-level findings and limits: Surviving recipient T cells and thymic progenitors produced the high day-60 TCRbeta diversity seen in some patients.

About this clonotype: The antigen is undetermined.

A TCRbeta library incorporating unique molecular identifiers was prepared. In TCRdb, the PCR reads were re-called with MiXCR into one record per CDR3 protein. The profile covers about 420,000 distinct CDR3 sequences, with roughly 16% appearing a single time and roughly 29% taken by the ten largest. The starting material was PBMCs, mostly from graft donor cells, obtained 360 days after TCRalphabeta/CD19-depleted stem cell transplant. The source of this sequence is a boy under two years old who had a stem cell transplant for Wiskott-Aldrich syndrome, so the T cells may come from the graft donor.

The CDR3 DNA reads TGTGCCAGCAGTTTATTGGGGAAAGGGCAGTACTTC. This sequence encodes CASSLLGKGQYF. This rearrangement joins TRBV28 to TRBJ2-7; no reliable D call. The CDR3 is 12 amino acids. V was shortened by 1 base and J by 9 bases, with 10 bases between the two germline ends. Germline CDR1 is MDHEN and CDR2 is SYDVKM.